The 20 T cell receptor beta chains reported below all come from one sample, sequenced in a study of blood T cell repertoires in COVID-19. This table comes from immunoSEQ multiplex PCR, and its TCRdb copy is limited to in-frame clones, with some not included. The data contain under 140,000 clones, 70% to 90% of them seen just once; the ten biggest clones take up 3.3%. The sample taken for sequencing was peripheral blood. Receptors were obtained from a woman in her forties or fifties with acute or convalescent COVID-19.

The chain uses TRBV27 and TRBJ1-6; D might be TRBD1 (6 bases). The germline gives CDR1 MNHEY, CDR2 SMNVEV (reference sequence). V was shortened by 10 bases and J by 7 bases, with 20 bases between the two germline ends. The CDR3 extends over 15 amino acids. As DNA, the CDR3 is TGTGCCACCAGAGAGTGGGGACAAGGCAATTCACCCCTCCACTTT. This sequence encodes CATREWGQGNSPLHF.

This rearrangement joins TRBV7-2 to TRBJ1-5; D not certain. Germline lookup yields CDR1 SGHTA and CDR2 FQGNSA. This CDR3 region has 15 residues. Trimming removed 5 bases at V and 1 base at J, with 12 bases between. CDR3 nucleotides: TGTGCCAGCAGCCCTGTGGGAGGGAGCAATCAGCCCCAGCATTTT. It codes for CASSPVGGSNQPQHF.

The chain uses TRBV2 and TRBJ1-1, with D unresolved. The CDR3 sequence is 15 residues long. Trimming removed 4 bases from V and 0 bases from J, with 12 bases in between. Germline CDR1 SNHLY, CDR2 FYNNEI. For the CDR3, the DNA is TGTGCCAGCAGTGCTGGGGAGTGGCTGAACACTGAAGCTTTCTTT. Amino acid sequence: CASSAGEWLNTEAFF.

This rearrangement joins TRBV28 to TRBJ1-5; possible D gene TRBD1, 6 bases. Germline assignment: CDR1 MDHEN and CDR2 SYDVKM. The CDR3 is 16 residues long. V was cut by 7 bases and J by 4 bases, with 20 bases left in between. The CDR3 spells CASTRGGARGNQPQHF. CDR3 in DNA: TGTGCCAGCACCAGAGGGGGGGCCCGGGGGAATCAGCCCCAGCATTTT.

This chain joins TRBV11-2 and TRBJ1-1; D possibly corresponds to TRBD1 (5 bases). The CDR3 spans 15 residues. Germline-derived CDR1 and CDR2 are SGHAT and FQNNGV. The V gene lost 7 bases and the J gene lost 2 bases, with 17 bases spanning the gap. In DNA form, the CDR3 reads TGTGCCAGCACCCCCAGCCAGGGTCTCAACACTGAAGCTTTCTTT. Translating gives CASTPSQGLNTEAFF.

This chain connects TRBV19 to TRBJ2-7; D is ambiguous. Germline values: CDR1 LNHDA, CDR2 SQIVND (reference sequence). V lost 3 bases, J lost 5 bases, and 5 bases lay in between. The CDR3 is 11 residues long. The CDR3 protein is CASSMRNEQYF. The DNA for the CDR3 is TGTGCCAGTAGTATGCGGAACGAGCAGTACTTC.

The chain is built from TRBV6-4 and TRBJ2-1; 8 bases are shared with TRBD2. CDR1 and CDR2 (germline): MRHNA, SNTAGT. The CDR3 spans 15 residues. Trimming at V came to 3 bases and at J to 7 bases, leaving 8 bases not matched to a gene. The CDR3 bases are TGTGCCAGCAGTGATGGTAGCAGCGGGAGAAATGAGCAGTTCTTC. Residues: CASSDGSSGRNEQFF.

The chain carries TRBV2 and TRBJ2-7; weak D call: TRBD2 (6 bases). CDR3 size: 12 residues. Trimming stripped 4 bases from V and 7 bases from J, with 11 bases between. Germline CDR1 SNHLY, CDR2 FYNNEI. The DNA of the CDR3 is TGTGCCAGCAGTGCCCCCGGGACTGAGCAGTACTTC. Its protein is CASSAPGTEQYF. Variable domain in full (rest from reference TRBV2 and TRBJ2-7): EPEVTQTPSHQVTQMGQEVILRCVPISNHLYFYWYRQILGQKVEFLVSFYNNEISEKSEIFDDQFSVERPDGSNFTLKIRSTKLEDSAMYFCASSAPGTEQYFGPGTRLTVT.

As DNA, the CDR3 is TGCGCCAGCAGCCCGGGACAGGAAGAAAAACTGTTTTTT. This encodes CASSPGQEEKLFF. This chain joins TRBV5-1 and TRBJ1-4; 8 bases match TRBD1. V was pared by 4 bases and J by 8 bases, with 4 bases of the junction left unmatched. CDR1 is SGHRS, CDR2 YFSETQ, per germline. The length of the CDR3 is 13 residues.

The chain links TRBV12-3 or TRBV12-4 to TRBJ2-1, with D tentatively TRBD2 (7 bases). This CDR3 has 11 residues. V was trimmed by 8 bases and J by 8 bases, leaving 10 bases between them. The CDR3 spells CASGGGDEQFF. CDR3 nucleotides: TGTGCCAGCGGGGGGGGCGATGAGCAGTTCTTC.

On this clone itself: This same CDR3 is encoded by further DNA sequences in the sample. The V call is TRBV7-2, the J call TRBJ1-1; D is possibly TRBD1 (5 bases). The CDR3 runs to 14 residues. Trimming removed 1 base from V and 0 bases from J, with 6 bases in between. Germline CDR1 SGHTA, CDR2 FQGNSA. CDR3: CASSLGQLNTEAFF. The CDR3, as DNA: TGTGCCAGCAGCTTAGGACAGCTGAACACTGAAGCTTTCTTT.

The chain combines TRBV4-2 with TRBJ1-2; the D gene is possibly TRBD1 (6 bases). V dropped 1 base and J dropped 3 bases, with 9 bases sitting between them. The germline V gene has CDR1 LGHNA and CDR2 YNFKEQ. The CDR3 runs 14 residues. CDR3 sequence: CASSQVRGDYGYTF. The CDR3 DNA is TGTGCCAGCAGCCAAGTCAGGGGTGACTATGGCTACACCTTC.

This sequence joins TRBV28 and TRBJ2-3, with 8 bases matching TRBD1. The junction had 8 bases not matched to a gene; V was cut back by 3 bases and J by 9 bases. The CDR3 consists of 14 residues. In germline, CDR1 is MDHEN, CDR2 SYDVKM. CDR3 residues: CASSLGQARPTQYF. The CDR3, as DNA: TGTGCCAGCAGTTTGGGACAGGCCCGACCAACGCAGTATTTT.

The chain recombines TRBV18 with TRBJ2-7; 12 bases fit TRBD2. Per germline, CDR1 KGHSH and CDR2 LQKENI. Trimming cost V 6 bases and J 4 bases; bases outside gene matches: 13. This CDR3 spans 17 amino acids. The CDR3 sequence: CASSLAGGPGVVYEQYF. DNA for the CDR3: TGTGCCAGCTCTCTAGCGGGAGGGCCCGGGGTAGTGTACGAGCAGTACTTC. Together with reference TRBV18 and TRBJ2-7, the CDR3 gives the full variable domain: NAGVMQNPRHLVRRRGQEARLRCSPMKGHSHVYWYRQLPEEGLKFMVYLQKENIIDESGMPKERFSAEFPKEGPSILRIQQVVRGDSAAYFCASSLAGGPGVVYEQYFGPGTRLTVT.

The chain carries TRBV27 and TRBJ2-1; 12 nucleotides align to TRBD2. Unmatched junction bases numbered 8, after V lost 5 bases and J lost 3 bases. The length of the CDR3 is 17 residues. Germline CDR1 MNHEY, CDR2 SMNVEV (reference sequence). CDR3 sequence: CASSHSGLAGFYNEQFF. The CDR3 region has the DNA TGTGCCAGCAGTCATTCGGGACTAGCGGGCTTCTACAATGAGCAGTTCTTC.

V and J are TRBV12-3 or TRBV12-4 and TRBJ2-7; 7 bases line up with TRBD2. The CDR3 covers 12 residues. V shed 5 bases and J 6 bases; nucleotides not matched to a gene: 4. The CDR3 DNA is TGTGCCAGCAGTCTTACTAGCGCCGAGCAGTACTTC. Residues: CASSLTSAEQYF.

This rearrangement joins TRBV5-1 to TRBJ2-1, with 9 nucleotides matching TRBD1. CDR1 SGHRS and CDR2 YFSETQ come from the germline V gene. This CDR3 spans 16 amino acids. V trimming: 5 bases; J trimming: 2 bases; junction bases outside the gene matches: 8. The CDR3: CASSQTGTGPYNEQFF. The CDR3, as DNA: TGCGCCAGCAGTCAGACCGGGACAGGGCCCTACAATGAGCAGTTCTTC.

This chain joins TRBV3-1 (or the pseudogene TRBV3-2) and TRBJ2-2, with 7 bases matching TRBD1. After removal of 2 bases from V and 5 bases from J, the junction contained 5 bases not matched to a gene. The CDR3 has 15 residues. Germline-derived CDR1 and CDR2 are LGHDT and YNNKEL (reference sequence). The CDR3 nucleotides read TGTGCCAGCAGCCAATCCGACAGGGTAACCGGGGAGCTGTTTTTT. Its translation: CASSQSDRVTGELFF.

The J gene is TRBJ2-7, the V gene TRBV5-6; D gene ambiguous. The CDR3 consists of 13 residues. Trimming shortened V by 2 bases and J by 2 bases, and 8 bases separated the two germline ends. Germline values: CDR1 SGHDT, CDR2 YYEEEE. CDR3 amino acids: CASSFTSTYEQYF. The CDR3 DNA reads as TGTGCCAGCAGCTTCACAAGTACCTACGAGCAGTACTTC.

The chain combines TRBV24-1 with TRBJ2-1; a weak D match, TRBD2 (5 bases). Germline-derived CDR1 and CDR2 are KGHDR and SFDVKD. CDR3 length: 14 residues. V shed 3 bases and J shed 6 bases, with 11 bases lying between them. CDR3 residues: CATSDTRVSNEQFF. The DNA of the CDR3 is TGTGCCACCAGTGATACGAGGGTATCCAATGAGCAGTTCTTC.